This entry lists 22 T cell receptor beta chains sequenced from one sample in a study of a mutant IDH1 vaccine in newly diagnosed glioma. Measured with immunoSEQ multiplex PCR; TCRdb has only the in-frame clones, and not every one. The data hold 55,000 to 70,000 clones, with 60% to 85% observed a single time. Time point: baseline, week 1 (first vaccination visit). Indicated treatment: pre-vaccination baseline after standard-of-care therapy. The starting material was PBMCs, obtained from a glioma patient treated with radiotherapy, temozolomide or both. Source of these receptors: a middle-aged man with glioma.

The CDR3 DNA follows: TGTGCCTCTTCCGCAGGGGATCAGCCCCAGCATTTT. It translates to CASSAGDQPQHF. The chain is built from TRBV6-1 and TRBJ1-5; D perhaps matches TRBD1 (6 bases). This CDR3 has 12 residues. V shed 11 bases and J shed 5 bases, with 13 bases lying between them. The germline V gene has CDR1 MNHNS and CDR2 SASEGT.

This clone occurred a few times. The rearrangement joins TRBV20-1 to TRBJ1-4, with D uncertain. Per germline, CDR1 DFQATT and CDR2 SNEGSKA (reference sequence). The CDR3 length is 11 residues. V lost 1 base and J 8 bases, leaving 5 bases between the germline ends. The CDR3 nucleotides are TGCAGTGCTAGAGGGACGGAAAAACTGTTTTTT. Its translation is CSARGTEKLFF.

The rearrangement joins TRBV7-9 to TRBJ1-3; D uncertain. The V end lost 4 bases, the J end lost 0 bases, and 10 bases lay between the germline ends. Germline CDR1 is SEHNR and CDR2 is FQNEAQ (reference sequence). The CDR3 runs 15 residues. The CDR3 here is CASSSPSSSGNTIYF. The CDR3 DNA follows: TGTGCCAGCAGCTCCCCGTCGAGCTCTGGAAACACCATATATTTT.

The chain recombines TRBV6-5 with TRBJ1-1, with 9 nucleotides matching TRBD1. The CDR3 sequence is 13 residues long. Germline CDR1 and CDR2: MNHEY and SVGAGI. J lost 12 bases, V lost 6 bases, and 11 bases had no gene match. CDR3 DNA sequence: TGTGCCAGCAGCGTTACCGGGACAGGGATACCTTTCTTT. Translating it yields CASSVTGTGIPFF.

This chain connects TRBV7-9 to TRBJ1-1, with 8 bases fitting TRBD1. V shed 4 bases and J 3 bases; nucleotides not matched to a gene: 10. Per the germline V gene, CDR1 is SEHNR and CDR2 is FQNEAQ (reference sequence). The CDR3 extends over 16 amino acids. CDR3 sequence reads: CASSWSGTGVDTEAFF. Here the CDR3 DNA reads TGTGCCAGCAGCTGGTCCGGGACAGGAGTCGACACTGAAGCTTTCTTT. Using reference TRBV7-9 and TRBJ1-1 for the parts outside the CDR3, the full variable domain is DTGVSQNPRHKITKRGQNVTFRCDPISEHNRLYWYRQTLGQGPEFLTYFQNEAQLEKSRLLSDRFSAERPKGSFSTLEIQRTEQGDSAMYLCASSWSGTGVDTEAFFGQGTRLTVV.

This clone has at least ten counts. This chain links TRBV9 with TRBJ2-1, with 9 bases that match TRBD1. In germline, CDR1 is SGDLS, CDR2 YYNGEE. The CDR3 has 15 amino acids. V shed 4 bases and J 6 bases; nucleotides not matched to a gene: 8. CDR3 residues: CASSSGQGGINEQFF. The CDR3 DNA reads TGTGCCAGCAGCTCGGGACAGGGAGGGATCAATGAGCAGTTCTTC.

The chain couples TRBV10-3 to TRBJ2-7, with TRBD2 as a possible D gene (6 bases). Germline values: CDR1 ENHRY, CDR2 SYGVKD. The CDR3 has 14 amino acids. V was trimmed by 4 bases and J by 5 bases, leaving 15 bases between them. CDR3 in amino acids: CAISGGSGGDEQYF. The CDR3 region has the DNA TGTGCCATCAGTGGGGGTTCAGGAGGGGACGAGCAGTACTTC.

This clone was seen a single time. This chain links TRBV19 with TRBJ1-3; D remains ambiguous. Trimming shortened V by 9 bases and J by 3 bases, and 18 bases separated the two germline ends. The CDR3 runs 15 residues. Germline-derived CDR1 and CDR2 are LNHDA and SQIVND (reference sequence). CDR3 residues: CASVRESLNGNTIYF. The DNA of the CDR3 is TGTGCCAGCGTCCGGGAGTCTCTGAATGGAAACACCATATATTTT.

The CDR3 reads CASSPGTTYEQYF. The CDR3 DNA is TGTGCCAGCAGCCCGGGGACAACCTACGAGCAGTACTTC. The gene calls are TRBV5-4 and TRBJ2-7, with TRBD1 as a possible D gene (6 bases). Germline-derived CDR1 and CDR2 are SGHNT and YYREEE (reference sequence). The CDR3 extends over 13 amino acids. Trimming shortened V by 4 bases and J by 2 bases, and 10 bases separated the two germline ends.

This clone was detected many times. The chain is built from TRBV11-2 and TRBJ2-1; 9 bases fit TRBD1. The CDR3 spans 15 residues. Looked up from germline, CDR1 is SGHAT and CDR2 is FQNNGV. V lost 3 bases and J lost 6; bases outside the gene matches: 6. CDR3 in amino acids: CASSFTGGDPNEQFF. CDR3 in DNA: TGTGCCAGCAGCTTTACAGGGGGCGACCCCAATGAGCAGTTCTTC.

The rearrangement joins TRBV4-2 to TRBJ2-7; possibly TRBD2 for D (5 bases). The V end was cut by 5 bases, the J end by 2 bases, with 10 bases between. The CDR3 sequence is 13 residues long. Germline CDR1 is LGHNA and CDR2 is YNFKEQ. This CDR3 reads CASSEEAAYEQYF. In nucleotides, the CDR3 is TGTGCCAGCAGCGAGGAGGCGGCCTACGAGCAGTACTTC.

The chain links TRBV4-1 to TRBJ1-1, with D maybe TRBD1 (6 bases). CDR1 and CDR2 from the germline V gene are MGHRA and YSYEKL. The CDR3 spans 13 residues. Trimming took 4 bases from V and 6 from J, leaving 12 bases between them. This CDR3 is CASSRPGTPEAFF. CDR3 in DNA: TGCGCCAGCAGCCGGCCCGGGACACCTGAAGCTTTCTTT.

The V and J genes are TRBV10-1 and TRBJ2-7; tentatively, D is TRBD2 (5 bases). The CDR3 sequence is 14 residues long. Deletions cut 6 bases from V and 1 base from J, with 13 bases between. CDR1 and CDR2 from the germline V gene are WNHNN and SYGVQD (reference sequence). The CDR3: CASSKGRGSYEQYF. The DNA of the CDR3 is TGCGCCAGCAGCAAAGGACGGGGATCCTACGAGCAGTACTTC.

The gene calls are TRBV18 and TRBJ1-1; D remains unclear. The CDR3 is 15 residues long. V was cut by 1 base and J by 1 base, with 10 bases left in between. Germline CDR1 is KGHSH and CDR2 is LQKENI. The CDR3 sequence: CASSPLPRENTEAFF. The CDR3 coding sequence is TGTGCCAGCTCACCACTTCCGAGAGAGAACACTGAAGCTTTCTTT.

This clone appeared a few times. V and J are TRBV7-9 and TRBJ2-7, with unresolved D. Germline-derived CDR1 and CDR2 are SEHNR and FQNEAQ (reference sequence). CDR3 length: 17 amino acids. V lost 0 bases and J lost 0, with 15 bases in between. CDR3 in amino acids: CASSLAGPRPSSYEQYF. The CDR3, as DNA: TGTGCCAGCAGCTTAGCTGGTCCGCGGCCTAGCTCCTACGAGCAGTACTTC.

This clone showed up many times. The chain carries TRBV2 and TRBJ2-1; weak D call: TRBD1 (6 bases). The CDR3 is 12 amino acids. Per the germline V gene, CDR1 is SNHLY and CDR2 is FYNNEI. The germline V and J ends were trimmed by 5 bases and 9 bases, with 11 bases remaining between them. The CDR3 protein is CASSWWGPEQFF. The CDR3 nucleotides read TGTGCCAGCAGTTGGTGGGGGCCTGAGCAGTTCTTC.

This clone was found a few times. V is TRBV19 and J is TRBJ1-5, with D possibly TRBD1 on 5 matching bases. The CDR3 sequence is 14 residues long. Germline values: CDR1 LNHDA, CDR2 SQIVND (reference sequence). V lost 5 bases and J lost 4, with 12 bases in between. CDR3 nucleotide sequence: TGTGCCAGTAGTCCGCGACAGTCTAATCAGCCCCAGCATTTT. Translating gives CASSPRQSNQPQHF.

This clone has only a few counts. This rearrangement joins TRBV6-5 to TRBJ1-1; D may be TRBD1 (5 bases). The length of the CDR3 is 15 residues. Trimming pared 6 bases from V and 3 bases from J, leaving 17 bases between. Germline V CDR1 and CDR2: MNHEY, SVGAGI. CDR3 nucleotide sequence: TGTGCCAGCAGGGATGGAGGCAGGGTGGACACTGAAGCTTTCTTT. Encoded protein: CASRDGGRVDTEAFF.

J is TRBJ2-1 and V is TRBV5-1; possibly TRBD2 for D (6 bases). This CDR3 spans 15 amino acids. CDR1 and CDR2 (germline): SGHRS, YFSETQ. V gave up 0 bases and J gave up 8 bases, with 15 bases separating them. For the CDR3, the DNA is TGCGCCAGCAGCTTGGATGGCAGGTGGAGGGATGAGCAGTTCTTC. Residues: CASSLDGRWRDEQFF.

The V gene is TRBV21-1, the J gene TRBJ2-7; whether TRBD2, the table's D call, matches the DNA was not checked. TRBV21-1 is described as a pseudogene. The CDR3 is made up of 17 amino acids. CDR3 DNA: TGTGCCAGCAGCAAAGCCACCATCTTTTCGGTGAACTACGAGCAGTACTTC. Translated, it gives CASSKATIFSVNYEQYF.

The genes are TRBV19 and TRBJ2-1; 9 bases agree with TRBD2. CDR3 length equals 14 residues. Germline CDR1 and CDR2: LNHDA and SQIVND (reference sequence). After removal of 4 bases from V and 9 bases from J, the junction contained 7 bases not matched to a gene. CDR3 in DNA: TGTGCCAGTAGTAGGGGGGGACTAGCCTTTGAGCAGTTCTTC. It yields the protein CASSRGGLAFEQFF.

The rearrangement links TRBV30 to TRBJ2-7, with D possibly matching TRBD2 (6 bases). V was shortened by 6 bases and J by 6 bases, with 21 bases between the two germline ends. This CDR3 has 14 residues. Looked up from germline, CDR1 is GTSNPN and CDR2 is SVGIG (reference sequence). CDR3 protein: CACSRAGPSLEQYF. CDR3 DNA: TGTGCCTGCTCCAGGGCGGGGCCCTCCCTCGAGCAGTACTTC.